The clone carrying this T cell receptor (beta chain) was detected only a few times. This record comes from a study of blood T cells in healthy people across ages. Alongside a J-beta primer mix, a sample-barcoded 5' primer served in a second PCR lasting roughly 6 to 12 cycles. One entry per CDR3 protein, called by TCRdb with MiXCR from the 5' RACE reads. The repertoire holds 700,000 to 950,000 distinct CDR3 sequences, with 58% as singletons. This CDR3 comprises 15 residues. Trimming removed 0 bases from V and 4 bases from J; junction bases left unmatched: 3. CDR1 is LGHNA and CDR2 is YNFKEQ in the germline V gene.

Sequencing was carried out using blood. J is TRBJ2-1 and V is TRBV4-2, with 7 bases fitting TRBD1. This sequence originates from a young man in good health. DNA of the CDR3: TGTGCCAGCAGCCAAGAGGACAGGTCATACAATGAGCAGTTCTTC. Translated: CASSQEDRSYNEQFF.